These T cell receptor beta chains were read from a single sample in a study of shared clonotypes between healthy human individuals. The method was immunoSEQ multiplex PCR; TCRdb's version includes in-frame clones alone and lacks a portion of them. Counted here are approximately 2,200,000 clones, roughly 91% occurring once; the ten biggest clones make up under 2%. Material for sequencing was naive CD8+ T cells from PBMCs. The receptors originated from a man between 18 and 35 years old in good health. Some clones in this sample may be carry-over from other donors' samples. Both conserved end residues are part of each CDR3. A D gene is named only where the DNA matches it firmly. Not all rows give a size; the values are once, few, many and, for expanded clones, a class.

-	TRBV4-2	TRBD2	TRBJ2-1	CASSQIFRQGTSGRPHNEQFF	TGTGCCAGCAGCCAAATTTTTCGTCAGGGGACTAGCGGGAGACCCCACAATGAGCAGTTCTTC
-	TRBV6-5	-	TRBJ2-1	CASGVVGEQFF	TGTGCCAGCGGCGTAGTCGGTGAGCAGTTCTTC
-	TRBV27	-	TRBJ2-7	CASSFGQGNYNEQYF	TGTGCCAGCAGTTTCGGGCAGGGGAATTATAACGAGCAGTACTTC
-	TRBV4-2	-	TRBJ1-1	CASSQGEGAGTEAFF	TGTGCCAGCAGCCAAGGGGAAGGGGCCGGAACTGAAGCTTTCTTT
-	TRBV19	-	TRBJ2-6	CASTTSPISQATSSGANVLTF	TGTGCCAGTACCACCTCCCCGATCTCGCAGGCGACCTCCTCTGGGGCCAACGTCCTGACTTTC
-	TRBV21-1	-	TRBJ1-2	CASSNYGYTF	TGTGCCAGCAGCAACTATGGCTACACCTTC
-	TRBV28	-	TRBJ2-1	CASSIPGGITYNEQFF	TGTGCCAGCAGTATCCCAGGCGGGATTACCTACAATGAGCAGTTCTTC
once	TRBV13	-	TRBJ1-1	CASSSHLTPSEAFF	TGTGCCAGCAGCTCCCATTTGACGCCGAGTGAAGCTTTCTTT
-	TRBV27	TRBD2	TRBJ2-7	CASSLSLGLADTSYEQYF	TGTGCCAGCAGTTTATCTCTGGGACTAGCGGACACCTCCTACGAGCAGTACTTC
-	TRBV7-9	TRBD2	TRBJ2-3	CASSTGAGSTDTQYF	TGTGCCAGCAGCACGGGAGCGGGAAGCACAGATACGCAGTATTTT
-	TRBV7-2	-	TRBJ1-2	CASSLGRTPYGYTF	TGTGCCAGCAGCTTGGGTCGGACGCCCTATGGCTACACCTTC
-	TRBV10-3	-	TRBJ1-1	CAIKGNTEAFF	TGTGCCATTAAGGGGAACACTGAAGCTTTCTTT
-	TRBV27	-	TRBJ2-7	CASSPGSGVPYEQYF	TGTGCCAGCAGTCCAGGGTCGGGAGTCCCCTACGAGCAGTACTTC
-	TRBV7-6	TRBD1	TRBJ2-1	CASSTGQGYEGQFF	TGTGCCAGCAGCACCGGACAGGGGTACGAGGGGCAGTTCTTC
-	TRBV18	-	TRBJ2-3	CASSPPRTDTQYF	TGTGCCAGCTCACCACCCCGTACAGATACGCAGTATTTT
-	TRBV19	TRBD1	TRBJ2-1	CASSLGQGAYNEQFF	TGTGCCAGTAGTCTGGGACAGGGGGCCTACAATGAGCAGTTCTTC
-	TRBV5-1	-	TRBJ2-7	CASSLGSLVGAPYEQYF	TGCGCCAGCAGCCTCGGATCCTTAGTAGGAGCCCCCTACGAGCAGTACTTC
-	TRBV6-5	-	TRBJ2-1	CASSYFASSYNEQFF	TGTGCCAGCAGTTACTTCGCCAGCTCCTACAATGAGCAGTTCTTC
-	TRBV27	-	TRBJ1-3	CASSLSRRPSSGNTIYF	TGTGCCAGCAGTTTATCGCGGCGGCCCAGCTCTGGAAACACCATATATTTT
-	TRBV5-1	-	TRBJ2-1	CASSPGDFYNEQFF	TGCGCCAGCAGCCCAGGGGACTTTTACAATGAGCAGTTCTTC
-	TRBV5-1	TRBD2	TRBJ2-1	CASSLGTSGSYNEQFF	TGCGCCAGCAGCCTGGGAACTAGCGGGAGCTACAATGAGCAGTTCTTC
-	TRBV9	-	TRBJ2-2	CASSDTRGGLVGELFF	TGTGCCAGCAGCGACACACGAGGTGGGCTGGTCGGGGAGCTGTTTTTT
-	TRBV7-9	-	TRBJ2-1	CASSSSSTTADEQFF	TGTGCCAGCAGCTCTAGTTCCACAACGGCCGATGAGCAGTTCTTC
-	TRBV9	TRBD2	TRBJ2-5	CASSVGREGRETQYF	TGTGCCAGCAGCGTAGGGCGGGAGGGCCGAGAGACCCAGTACTTC
-	TRBV29-1	-	TRBJ1-2	CSVDPRSWYGYTF	TGCAGCGTTGACCCCCGCAGCTGGTATGGCTACACCTTC
-	TRBV7-9	-	TRBJ2-7	CASSPRGQNEQYF	TGTGCCAGCAGCCCACGCGGACAGAACGAGCAGTACTTC
-	TRBV19	-	TRBJ1-4	CASSSRSNEKLFF	TGTGCCAGTAGTTCGCGGAGTAATGAAAAACTGTTTTTT
-	TRBV7-9	-	TRBJ2-2	CASSLGGTETGELFF	TGTGCCAGCAGCTTAGGCGGGACAGAGACCGGGGAGCTGTTTTTT
-	TRBV7-9	TRBD2	TRBJ2-1	CASSQMTSRTYNEQFF	TGTGCCAGCAGCCAAATGACTAGCAGGACCTACAATGAGCAGTTCTTC
once	TRBV20-1	-	TRBJ2-7	CSAASSYEQYF	TGCAGTGCAGCGAGCTCCTACGAGCAGTACTTC
-	TRBV5-1	TRBD1	TRBJ1-1	CASSWDRTEAFF	TGCGCCAGCAGCTGGGACAGGACTGAAGCTTTCTTT
-	TRBV7-9	-	TRBJ2-7	CASSLDRLYEQYF	TGTGCCAGCAGCTTGGACAGACTCTACGAGCAGTACTTC
-	TRBV27	-	TRBJ2-7	CASSLRGLRGEQYF	TGTGCCAGCAGTCTCCGCGGTTTGAGGGGCGAGCAGTACTTC
-	TRBV4-2	-	TRBJ1-4	CASSQDPLFGEKLFF	TGTGCCAGCAGCCAAGACCCACTTTTTGGGGAAAAACTGTTTTTT
-	TRBV29-1	-	TRBJ2-7	CSVVGGDGSYEQYF	TGCAGCGTAGTGGGTGGTGATGGGTCCTACGAGCAGTACTTC
-	TRBV9	TRBD1	TRBJ1-1	CASSVSGTVNTEAFF	TGTGCCAGCAGCGTTTCCGGGACAGTGAACACTGAAGCTTTCTTT
-	TRBV29-1	-	TRBJ2-1	CSVAGFTYNEQFF	TGCAGCGTGGCGGGTTTCACCTACAATGAGCAGTTCTTC
-	TRBV7-2	-	TRBJ2-1	CASSFSREFLIYNEQFF	TGTGCCAGCAGCTTCTCCCGAGAGTTTCTCATCTACAATGAGCAGTTCTTC
-	TRBV5-5	-	TRBJ2-7	CASSPGTYEQYF	TGTGCCAGCAGCCCAGGGACCTACGAGCAGTACTTC
-	TRBV9	TRBD2	TRBJ2-1	CASSEGTSVSSYNEQFF	TGTGCCAGCAGCGAGGGGACTAGCGTCAGCTCCTACAATGAGCAGTTCTTC
-	TRBV9	-	TRBJ1-2	CASSAQKGGAPANYGYTF	TGTGCCAGCAGCGCCCAAAAAGGGGGGGCCCCGGCTAACTATGGCTACACCTTC
-	TRBV7-3	-	TRBJ2-7	CASSSSGTDWEQYF	TGTGCCAGCAGCTCAAGCGGGACAGATTGGGAGCAGTACTTC
-	TRBV6-6	-	TRBJ2-7	CASSQLTDYEQYF	TGTGCCAGCAGTCAATTGACTGACTACGAGCAGTACTTC
-	TRBV27	TRBD2	TRBJ2-1	CASSYELAGEQFF	TGTGCCAGCAGTTACGAACTAGCGGGTGAGCAGTTCTTC
-	TRBV7-9	-	TRBJ2-7	CASSLQGNYEQYF	TGTGCCAGCAGCTTACAAGGGAACTACGAGCAGTACTTC
-	TRBV7-9	-	TRBJ2-5	CASSDGTAGQETQYF	TGTGCCAGCTCGGACGGGACAGCGGGTCAAGAGACCCAGTACTTC
-	TRBV28	TRBD1	TRBJ2-2	CASSFFRGPGTGELFF	TGTGCCAGCAGTTTTTTCAGGGGGCCGGGAACCGGGGAGCTGTTTTTT
once	TRBV29-1	-	TRBJ1-2	CSVGAGGPFYGYTF	TGCAGCGTTGGCGCTGGGGGACCTTTCTATGGCTACACCTTC
-	TRBV9	-	TRBJ2-7	CASSVREQYF	TGTGCCAGCAGCGTCAGGGAGCAGTACTTC
-	TRBV29-1	-	TRBJ1-1	CSVSLENAAEAFF	TGCAGCGTTTCATTAGAGAATGCAGCCGAAGCTTTCTTT
-	TRBV5-6	-	TRBJ1-1	CASSLNPRTEAFF	TGTGCCAGCAGCTTGAATCCACGAACTGAAGCTTTCTTT
-	TRBV6-6	-	TRBJ2-1	CASEATSYNEQFF	TGTGCCAGCGAGGCCACTAGCTACAATGAGCAGTTCTTC
-	TRBV29-1	-	TRBJ1-1	CSVNSGGGPEAFF	TGCAGCGTCAATTCCGGGGGGGGTCCCGAAGCTTTCTTT
-	TRBV2	-	TRBJ2-7	CASRHAELFSYEQYF	TGTGCCAGCAGGCACGCCGAATTGTTCTCCTACGAGCAGTACTTC
-	TRBV27	-	TRBJ2-7	CASSPQGGPYEQYF	TGTGCCAGCAGCCCCCAGGGGGGCCCCTACGAGCAGTACTTC
-	TRBV6-5	-	TRBJ1-3	CASSAYSGNTIYF	TGTGCCAGCAGTGCCTACTCTGGAAACACCATATATTTT
few	TRBV28	TRBD1	TRBJ1-2	CASSPTGDGYGYTF	TGTGCCAGCAGTCCGACAGGGGATGGTTATGGCTACACCTTC
-	TRBV4-1	TRBD2	TRBJ2-1	CASSQDLGIAGPYNEQFF	TGCGCCAGCAGCCAAGATCTTGGGATAGCGGGCCCCTACAATGAGCAGTTCTTC
-	TRBV30	TRBD2	TRBJ2-3	CAWSTGKREGREGTDTQYF	TGTGCCTGGAGTACGGGAAAGCGGGAGGGCCGAGAGGGCACAGATACGCAGTATTTT